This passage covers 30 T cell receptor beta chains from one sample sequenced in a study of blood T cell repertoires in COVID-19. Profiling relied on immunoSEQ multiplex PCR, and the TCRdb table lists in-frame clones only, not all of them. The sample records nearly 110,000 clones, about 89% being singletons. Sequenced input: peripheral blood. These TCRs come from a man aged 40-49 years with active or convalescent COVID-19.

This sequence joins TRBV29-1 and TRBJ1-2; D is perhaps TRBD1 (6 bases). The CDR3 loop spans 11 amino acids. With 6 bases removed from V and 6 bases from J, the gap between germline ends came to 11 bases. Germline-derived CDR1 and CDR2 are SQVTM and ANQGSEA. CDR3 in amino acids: CSVSDRHGYTF. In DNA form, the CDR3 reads TGCAGCGTGAGCGACAGGCATGGCTACACCTTC.

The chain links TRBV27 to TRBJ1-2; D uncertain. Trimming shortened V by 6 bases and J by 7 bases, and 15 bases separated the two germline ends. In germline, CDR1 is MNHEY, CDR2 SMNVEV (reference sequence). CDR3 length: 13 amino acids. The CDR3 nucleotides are TGTGCCAGCAGCCCCCCGGGGAGAGGTGGCTACACCTTC. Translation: CASSPPGRGGYTF.

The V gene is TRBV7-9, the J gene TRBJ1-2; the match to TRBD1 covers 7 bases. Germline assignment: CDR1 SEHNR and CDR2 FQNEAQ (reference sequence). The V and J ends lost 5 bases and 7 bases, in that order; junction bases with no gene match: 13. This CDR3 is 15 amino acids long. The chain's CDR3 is CASSTSTGFVGGYTF. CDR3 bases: TGTGCCAGCAGCACGTCGACAGGGTTCGTCGGTGGCTACACCTTC. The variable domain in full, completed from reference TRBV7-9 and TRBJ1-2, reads DTGVSQNPRHKITKRGQNVTFRCDPISEHNRLYWYRQTLGQGPEFLTYFQNEAQLEKSRLLSDRFSAERPKGSFSTLEIQRTEQGDSAMYLCASSTSTGFVGGYTFGSGTRLTVV.

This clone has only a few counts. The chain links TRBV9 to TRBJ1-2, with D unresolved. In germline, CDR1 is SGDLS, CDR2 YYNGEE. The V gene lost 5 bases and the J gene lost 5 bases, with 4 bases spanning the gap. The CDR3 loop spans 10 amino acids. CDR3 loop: CASRSYGYTF. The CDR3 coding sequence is TGTGCCAGCAGATCGTATGGCTACACCTTC.

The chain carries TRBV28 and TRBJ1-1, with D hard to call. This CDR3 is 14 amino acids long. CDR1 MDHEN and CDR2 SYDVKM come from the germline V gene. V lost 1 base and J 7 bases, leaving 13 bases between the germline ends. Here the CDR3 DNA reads TGTGCCAGCAGTTTATACCCCGCCGGTTATGAAGCTTTCTTT. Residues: CASSLYPAGYEAFF.

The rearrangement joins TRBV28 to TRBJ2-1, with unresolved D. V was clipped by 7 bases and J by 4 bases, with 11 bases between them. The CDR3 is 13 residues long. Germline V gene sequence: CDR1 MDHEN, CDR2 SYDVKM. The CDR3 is CASTLTVYNEQFF. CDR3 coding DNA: TGTGCCAGCACCCTTACAGTTTACAATGAGCAGTTCTTC.

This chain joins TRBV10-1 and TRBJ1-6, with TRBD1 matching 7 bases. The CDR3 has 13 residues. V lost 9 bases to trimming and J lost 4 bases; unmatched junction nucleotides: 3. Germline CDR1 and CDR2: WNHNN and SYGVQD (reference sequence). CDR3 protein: CASTGDYNSPLHF. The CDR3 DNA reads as TGCGCCAGTACAGGGGATTATAATTCACCCCTCCACTTT.

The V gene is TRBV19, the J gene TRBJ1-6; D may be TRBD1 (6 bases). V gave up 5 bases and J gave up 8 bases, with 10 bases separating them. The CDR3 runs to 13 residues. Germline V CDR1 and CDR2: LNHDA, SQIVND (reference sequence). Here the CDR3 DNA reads TGTGCCAGTAGTTGGGACAAGGATTCACCCCTCCACTTT. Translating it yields CASSWDKDSPLHF.

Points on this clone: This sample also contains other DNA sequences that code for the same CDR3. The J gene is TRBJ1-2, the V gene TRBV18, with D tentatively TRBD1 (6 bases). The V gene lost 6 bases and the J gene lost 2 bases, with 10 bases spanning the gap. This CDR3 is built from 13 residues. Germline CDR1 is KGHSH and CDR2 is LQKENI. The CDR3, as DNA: TGTGCCAGCTCCCCAGGGGCGAACTATGGCTACACCTTC. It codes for CASSPGANYGYTF.

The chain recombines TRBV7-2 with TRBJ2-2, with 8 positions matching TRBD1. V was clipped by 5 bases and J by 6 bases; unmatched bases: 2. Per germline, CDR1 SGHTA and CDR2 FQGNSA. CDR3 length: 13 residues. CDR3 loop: CASSIQGAGELFF. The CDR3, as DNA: TGTGCCAGCAGCATACAGGGGGCCGGGGAGCTGTTTTTT.

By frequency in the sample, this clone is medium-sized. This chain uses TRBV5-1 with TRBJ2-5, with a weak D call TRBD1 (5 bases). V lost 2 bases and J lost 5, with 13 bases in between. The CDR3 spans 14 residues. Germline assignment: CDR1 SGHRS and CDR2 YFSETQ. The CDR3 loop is CASSFTGFGETQYF. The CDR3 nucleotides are TGCGCCAGCAGCTTTACAGGCTTCGGGGAGACCCAGTACTTC. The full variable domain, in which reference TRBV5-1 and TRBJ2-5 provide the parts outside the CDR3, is KAGVTQTPRYLIKTRGQQVTLSCSPISGHRSVSWYQQTPGQGLQFLFEYFSETQRNKGNFPGRFSGRQFSNSRSEMNVSTLELGDSALYLCASSFTGFGETQYFGPGTRLLVL.

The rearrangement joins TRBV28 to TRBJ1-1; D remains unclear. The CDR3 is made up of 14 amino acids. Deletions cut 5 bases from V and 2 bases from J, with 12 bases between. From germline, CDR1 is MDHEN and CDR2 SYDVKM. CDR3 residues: CASSLPMGNTEAFF. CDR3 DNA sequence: TGTGCCAGCAGTCTCCCGATGGGCAACACTGAAGCTTTCTTT.

CDR3 amino acids: CASSQASGSSYNEQFF. CDR3 in DNA: TGCGCCAGCAGCCAGGCTAGCGGGAGTTCCTACAATGAGCAGTTCTTC. The chain links TRBV4-1 to TRBJ2-1; 10 nucleotides match TRBD2. The CDR3 is 16 residues long. The germline gives CDR1 MGHRA, CDR2 YSYEKL. V was pared by 3 bases and J by 1 base, with 3 bases of the junction left unmatched.

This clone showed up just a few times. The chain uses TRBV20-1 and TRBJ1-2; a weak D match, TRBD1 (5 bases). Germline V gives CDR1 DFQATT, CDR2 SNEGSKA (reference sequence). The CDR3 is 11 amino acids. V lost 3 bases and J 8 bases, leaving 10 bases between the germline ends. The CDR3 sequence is CSASPGEGYTF. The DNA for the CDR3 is TGCAGTGCTAGTCCGGGGGAGGGCTACACCTTC.

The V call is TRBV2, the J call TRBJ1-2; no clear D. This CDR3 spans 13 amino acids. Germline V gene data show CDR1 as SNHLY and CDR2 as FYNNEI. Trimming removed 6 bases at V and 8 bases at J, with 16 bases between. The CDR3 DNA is TGTGCCAGCAGCCTGGGAGGGCGGTGGGGCTACACCTTC. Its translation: CASSLGGRWGYTF. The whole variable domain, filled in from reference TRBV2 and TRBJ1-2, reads EPEVTQTPSHQVTQMGQEVILRCVPISNHLYFYWYRQILGQKVEFLVSFYNNEISEKSEIFDDQFSVERPDGSNFTLKIRSTKLEDSAMYFCASSLGGRWGYTFGSGTRLTVV.

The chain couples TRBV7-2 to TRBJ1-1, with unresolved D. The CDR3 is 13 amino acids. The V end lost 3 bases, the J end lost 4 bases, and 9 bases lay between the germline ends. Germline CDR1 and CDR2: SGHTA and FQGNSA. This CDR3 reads CASSLKVSTEAFF. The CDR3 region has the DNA TGTGCCAGCAGCTTGAAAGTGAGCACTGAAGCTTTCTTT.

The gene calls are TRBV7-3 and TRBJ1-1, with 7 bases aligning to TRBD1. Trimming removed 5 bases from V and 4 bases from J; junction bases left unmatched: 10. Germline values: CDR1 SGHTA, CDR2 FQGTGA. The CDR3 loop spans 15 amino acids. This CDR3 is CASSVFRTGPTEAFF. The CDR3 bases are TGTGCCAGCAGCGTATTCAGGACAGGCCCCACTGAAGCTTTCTTT.

The chain's CDR3 is CASSLNSWYQETQYF. For the CDR3, the DNA is TGTGCCAGCAGCTTAAACAGTTGGTACCAAGAGACCCAGTACTTC. The J gene is TRBJ2-5, the V gene TRBV7-2; D gene uncertain. Germline V gene lookup returns CDR1 SGHTA and CDR2 FQGNSA. V gave up 2 bases and J gave up 0 bases, with 10 bases separating them. The CDR3 totals 15 residues.

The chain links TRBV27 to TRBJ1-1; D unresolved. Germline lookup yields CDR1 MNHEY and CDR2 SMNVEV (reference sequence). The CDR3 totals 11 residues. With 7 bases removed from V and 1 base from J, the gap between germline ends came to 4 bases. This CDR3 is CASTGNTEAFF. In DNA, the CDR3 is TGTGCCAGCACCGGGAACACTGAAGCTTTCTTT.

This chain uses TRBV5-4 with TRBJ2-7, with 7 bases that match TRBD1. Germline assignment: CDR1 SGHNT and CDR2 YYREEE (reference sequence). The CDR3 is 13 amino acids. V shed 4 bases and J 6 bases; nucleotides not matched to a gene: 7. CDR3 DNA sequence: TGTGCCAGCAGCACCCCATACAGGGGCGAGCAGTACTTC. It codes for CASSTPYRGEQYF. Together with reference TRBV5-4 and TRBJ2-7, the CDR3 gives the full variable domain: ETGVTQSPTHLIKTRGQQVTLRCSSQSGHNTVSWYQQALGQGPQFIFQYYREEENGRGNFPPRFSGLQFPNYSSELNVNALELDDSALYLCASSTPYRGEQYFGPGTRLTVT.

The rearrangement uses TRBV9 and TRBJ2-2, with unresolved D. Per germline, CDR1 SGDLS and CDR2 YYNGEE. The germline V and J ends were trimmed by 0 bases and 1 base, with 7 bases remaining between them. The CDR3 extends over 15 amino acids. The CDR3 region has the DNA TGTGCCAGCAGCGTAGGACCGGGGAACACCGGGGAGCTGTTTTTT. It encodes CASSVGPGNTGELFF.

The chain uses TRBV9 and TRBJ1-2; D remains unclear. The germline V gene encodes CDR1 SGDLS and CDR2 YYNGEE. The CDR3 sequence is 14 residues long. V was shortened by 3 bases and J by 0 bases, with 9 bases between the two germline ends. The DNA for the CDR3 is TGTGCCAGCAGCGATCGAGGAGCTAACTATGGCTACACCTTC. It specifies CASSDRGANYGYTF.

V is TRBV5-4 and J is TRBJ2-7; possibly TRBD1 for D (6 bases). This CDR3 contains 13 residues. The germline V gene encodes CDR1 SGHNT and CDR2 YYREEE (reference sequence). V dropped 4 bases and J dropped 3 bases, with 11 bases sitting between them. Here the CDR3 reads CASSARTDYEQYF. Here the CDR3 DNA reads TGTGCCAGCAGCGCTAGGACAGACTACGAGCAGTACTTC.

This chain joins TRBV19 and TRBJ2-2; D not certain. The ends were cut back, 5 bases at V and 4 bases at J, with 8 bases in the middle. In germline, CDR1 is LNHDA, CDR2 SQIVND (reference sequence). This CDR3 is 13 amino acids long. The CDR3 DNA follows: TGTGCCAGTAGTGTCCAGGCCACCGGGGAGCTGTTTTTT. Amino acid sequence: CASSVQATGELFF.

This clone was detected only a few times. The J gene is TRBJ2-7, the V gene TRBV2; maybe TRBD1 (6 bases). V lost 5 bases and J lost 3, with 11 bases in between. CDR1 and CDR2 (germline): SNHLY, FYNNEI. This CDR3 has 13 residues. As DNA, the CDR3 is TGTGCCAGCAGTTCGGCAGGGGACTACGAGCAGTACTTC. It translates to CASSSAGDYEQYF.

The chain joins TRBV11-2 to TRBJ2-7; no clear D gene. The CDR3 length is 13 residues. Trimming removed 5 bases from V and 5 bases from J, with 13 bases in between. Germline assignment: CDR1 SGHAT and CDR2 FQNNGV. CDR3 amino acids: CASSPATWHEQYF. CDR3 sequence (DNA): TGTGCCAGCAGCCCTGCGACATGGCACGAGCAGTACTTC.

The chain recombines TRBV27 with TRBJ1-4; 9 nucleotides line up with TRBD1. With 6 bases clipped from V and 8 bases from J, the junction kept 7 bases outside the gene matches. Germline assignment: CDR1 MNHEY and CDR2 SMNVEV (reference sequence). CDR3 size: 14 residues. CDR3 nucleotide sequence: TGTGCCAGCAGATCCAACAGGGGGCGGGAAAAACTGTTTTTT. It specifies CASRSNRGREKLFF.

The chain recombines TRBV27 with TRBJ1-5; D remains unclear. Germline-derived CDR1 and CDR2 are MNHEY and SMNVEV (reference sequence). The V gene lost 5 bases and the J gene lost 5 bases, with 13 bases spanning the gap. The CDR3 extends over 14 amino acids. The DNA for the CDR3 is TGTGCCAGCAGTCAGGAAACAGCTTATCAGCCCCAGCATTTT. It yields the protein CASSQETAYQPQHF.

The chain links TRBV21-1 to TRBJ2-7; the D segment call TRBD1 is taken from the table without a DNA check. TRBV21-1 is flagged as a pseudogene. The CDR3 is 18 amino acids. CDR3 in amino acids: CASTKLIPDRSHRYEQYF. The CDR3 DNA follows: TGTGCCAGCACCAAGCTAATACCTGACAGATCCCATCGGTACGAGCAGTACTTC.

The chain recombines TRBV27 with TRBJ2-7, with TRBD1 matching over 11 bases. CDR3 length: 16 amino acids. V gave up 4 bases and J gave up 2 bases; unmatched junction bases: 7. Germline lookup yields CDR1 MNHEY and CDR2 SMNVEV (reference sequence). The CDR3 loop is CASSSGDRGLPYEQYF. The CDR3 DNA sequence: TGTGCCAGCAGTTCGGGGGACAGGGGGTTACCCTACGAGCAGTACTTC.